This passage covers 17 T cell receptor beta chains from one sample sequenced in a study of human T cells and chemical hapten exposure. One entry per CDR3 protein results from TCRdb running MiXCR on the RACE reads. Of 350,000 to 400,000 distinct CDR3 sequences listed, 4% to 6% were seen once; the top ten hold approximately 2.4%. As for time point: pre-sensitization, week 0. Treatment denoted: therapeutic diphenylcyclopropenone sensitization with weekly scalp DPC. Sequenced here: whole blood, sampled in connection with sensitization to the hapten diphenylcyclopropenone (DPC). All receptors derive from a woman between 50 and 59 years old with alopecia areata. Some clones in this sample may be carry-over from other donors' samples.

This clonotype was observed a handful of times. The J gene is TRBJ1-3, the V gene TRBV5-1, with 10 positions matching TRBD1. Trimming cost V 4 bases and J 6 bases; bases outside gene matches: 10. The CDR3 sequence is 16 residues long. Germline V gives CDR1 SGHRS, CDR2 YFSETQ. CDR3 DNA: TGCGCCAGCAGCCCAGACAGGGGGCTACCATCAAACACCATATATTTT. Its translation is CASSPDRGLPSNTIYF.

This chain connects TRBV5-8 to TRBJ1-4; TRBD1 matches 11 bases. The ends lost 4 bases at V and 8 bases at J; junction bases unmatched: 7. Germline assignment: CDR1 SGHTS and CDR2 YDEGEE. The CDR3 totals 15 residues. This CDR3 reads CASSAGQGAVEKLFF. The CDR3 DNA is TGTGCCAGCAGCGCCGGACAGGGGGCGGTGGAAAAACTGTTTTTT. Full variable domain (rest looked up from reference TRBV5-8 and TRBJ1-4): EAGVTQSPTHLIKTRGQQATLRCSPISGHTSVYWYQQALGLGLQFLLWYDEGEERNRGNFPPRFSGRQFPNYSSELNVNALELEDSALYLCASSAGQGAVEKLFFGSGTQLSVL.

The CDR3 loop is CASSANRENYGYTF. The CDR3 DNA sequence: TGTGCCAGCAGCGCTAACAGGGAAAACTATGGCTACACCTTC. The V and J genes are TRBV9 and TRBJ1-2; tentative D call: TRBD1 (6 bases). Germline V CDR1 and CDR2: SGDLS, YYNGEE. V shed 3 bases and J shed 2 bases, with 11 bases lying between them. There are 14 residues in the CDR3.

The sample holds a few counts of this clonotype. This chain joins TRBV12-3 or TRBV12-4 and TRBJ2-7; TRBD1 agrees at 9 bases. The trim removed 6 bases at V and 5 bases at J, leaving 8 bases unmatched. The CDR3 sequence is 14 residues long. The CDR3 loop is CASSPQQGADEQYF. CDR3 sequence (DNA): TGTGCCAGCAGCCCTCAACAGGGGGCTGACGAGCAGTACTTC.

This clonotype has a handful of counts. This chain connects TRBV28 to TRBJ2-5, with D perhaps matching TRBD1 or TRBD2 (7 bases each). The CDR3 sequence is 15 residues long. Germline V gene sequence: CDR1 MDHEN, CDR2 SYDVKM. V shed 7 bases and J shed 2 bases, with 17 bases lying between them. DNA for the CDR3: TGTGCCAGCACGGGGGCAGGGGGAGGGCAAGAGACCCAGTACTTC. Amino acids: CASTGAGGGQETQYF.

The chain couples TRBV3-1 to TRBJ2-1, with 14 bases aligning to TRBD2. Germline CDR1 reads LGHDT; CDR2 reads YNNKEL (reference sequence). This CDR3 spans 14 amino acids. Trimming cost V 5 bases and J 8 bases; bases outside gene matches: 2. This chain's CDR3 is CASSGTSGSYEQFF. For the CDR3, the DNA is TGTGCCAGCAGCGGGACTAGCGGGAGCTATGAGCAGTTCTTC.

This clonotype has a count of ten or more. CDR3 sequence: CASSLAQSYNEQFF. As DNA, the CDR3 is TGTGCCAGCAGTCTAGCGCAATCCTACAATGAGCAGTTCTTC. This sequence joins TRBV7-2 and TRBJ2-1; TRBD2 is a possible D gene (6 bases). V dropped 6 bases and J dropped 1 base, with 10 bases sitting between them. Germline lookup yields CDR1 SGHTA and CDR2 FQGNSA. The CDR3 loop spans 14 amino acids.

In its sample, this clonotype was seen many times. CDR3 sequence (DNA): TGTGCCATCAGTGATGACAGAGATCAGCCCCAGCATTTT. As protein: CAISDDRDQPQHF. The chain couples TRBV10-3 to TRBJ1-5; weak D call: TRBD1 (5 bases). Germline V gene data show CDR1 as ENHRY and CDR2 as SYGVKD. Trimming stripped 3 bases from V and 5 bases from J, with 8 bases between. The CDR3 contains 13 residues.

The V and J genes are TRBV4-1 and TRBJ1-1; TRBD1 agrees at 8 bases. The CDR3 has 14 amino acids. Germline lookup yields CDR1 MGHRA and CDR2 YSYEKL. Trimming removed 3 bases from V and 5 bases from J; junction bases left unmatched: 5. CDR3 bases: TGCGCCAGCAGCCACCAACAGGGGGTGACTGAAGCTTTCTTT. Encoded protein: CASSHQQGVTEAFF.

This clonotype was observed many times. The chain is built from TRBV28 and TRBJ2-1; the match to TRBD2 covers 13 bases. CDR1 and CDR2 (germline): MDHEN, SYDVKM. With V trimmed by 6 bases and J by 12 bases, 11 bases remained unmatched. CDR3 length equals 15 residues. CDR3 in DNA: TGTGCCAGCAGCAGGACTAGCGGGGGACGAAGGTTGCAGTTCTTC. Protein product: CASSRTSGGRRLQFF.

Many counts were recorded for this clonotype. The V gene is TRBV29-1, the J gene TRBJ1-5, with D tentatively TRBD1 (6 bases). Germline assignment: CDR1 SQVTM and CDR2 ANQGSEA. With 3 bases removed from V and 2 bases from J, the gap between germline ends came to 11 bases. The CDR3 is 14 residues long. As DNA, the CDR3 is TGCAGCGTTGACGGGGGGCAAGGCAATCAGCCCCAGCATTTT. Its protein product is CSVDGGQGNQPQHF.

This clonotype has ten or more counts. The chain couples TRBV21-1 to TRBJ2-6. TRBV21-1 is a documented pseudogene. The CDR3 runs to 16 residues. CDR3 region: CASSKGRPTGANVLTF. Written as DNA, the CDR3 is TGTGCCAGCAGCAAAGGGAGACCTACTGGGGCCAACGTCCTGACTTTC.

V usage is TRBV25-1 and J usage is TRBJ2-7; D gene uncertain. Per germline, CDR1 MGHDK and CDR2 SYGVNS. The germline V and J ends were trimmed by 1 base and 6 bases, with 10 bases remaining between them. The CDR3 length is 13 residues. As DNA, the CDR3 is TGTGCCAGCAGTGAATTTGGCACGGGCGAGCAGTACTTC. The encoded protein is CASSEFGTGEQYF.

This clonotype was observed many times. The chain has TRBV7-2 and TRBJ1-6, with TRBD1 identical over 7 bases. Losses at the gene ends were 5 bases for V and 7 bases for J; bases not matched to a gene: 8. Looked up from germline, CDR1 is SGHTA and CDR2 is FQGNSA. This CDR3 contains 15 residues. Written as DNA, the CDR3 is TGTGCCAGCAGCCTCCGGGACAGCGTAAATTCACCCCTCCACTTT. Translating it yields CASSLRDSVNSPLHF.

This clonotype was found many times. DNA for the CDR3: TGCAGTGCTAATCGGGCTAGCGGTTCTTCCTACGAGCAGTACTTC. It translates to CSANRASGSSYEQYF. This chain connects TRBV20-1 to TRBJ2-7; 7 positions agree with TRBD2. The CDR3 is made up of 15 amino acids. CDR1 is DFQATT and CDR2 is SNEGSKA in the germline V gene (reference sequence). Losses at the gene ends were 4 bases for V and 1 base for J; bases not matched to a gene: 10.

This clonotype turned up a few times. An end of the junction differs from the germline gene, which may be a read error. The chain recombines TRBV12-3 or TRBV12-4 with TRBJ1-1, with D uncertain. The CDR3 has 13 residues. The CDR3 nucleotides are TGTGCCAGCAGTATAGCGGTGAACACTGAAGCTTTCTTT. It yields the protein CASSIAVNTEAFF.

This clonotype was seen ten or more times. The gene calls are TRBV12-3 or TRBV12-4 and TRBJ2-7; 7 bases agree with TRBD1. The CDR3 is 15 amino acids. V was clipped by 4 bases and J by 0 bases; unmatched bases: 6. CDR3 coding DNA: TGTGCCAGCAGTTCAGGGACAGTACACTCCTACGAGCAGTACTTC. Amino acids: CASSSGTVHSYEQYF.